These 18 T cell receptor beta chains were all obtained from the same sample, sequenced in a study of cytomegalovirus exposure and HLA in healthy donors. 13 Jbeta primers and 60 Vbeta primers were used for the PCR. The protocol was immunoSEQ multiplex PCR, while the TCRdb copy is restricted to in-frame clones and leaves out a portion. The sample comprises roughly 100,000 clones, approximately 79% of which are singletons, and 4% rests with the top ten. Sequencing was done on a sample of PBMCs. These receptors all come from a man in his fifties in good health and CMV-seropositive.

The CDR3 spells CASSLGTSGITNTGELFF. CDR3 nucleotides: TGTGCCAGCAGCTTAGGGACTAGCGGGATAACGAACACCGGGGAGCTGTTTTTT. The chain couples TRBV13 to TRBJ2-2; 11 bases align to TRBD2. Germline CDR1 is PRHDT and CDR2 is FYEKMQ (reference sequence). Losses at the gene ends were 0 bases for V and 0 bases for J; bases not matched to a gene: 3. The CDR3 loop spans 18 amino acids.

V gene TRBV5-1 combines with J gene TRBJ2-7; TRBD2 aligns across 11 bases. The V segment lost 0 bases and the J segment 6 bases; nucleotides outside the gene matches: 5. Per the germline V gene, CDR1 is SGHRS and CDR2 is YFSETQ. This CDR3 contains 15 residues. The CDR3 nucleotides are TGCGCCAGCAGCTTGGATCTAGCGGGAGGAACCGAGCAGTACTTC. Amino acids: CASSLDLAGGTEQYF.

The V call is TRBV28, the J call TRBJ1-1, with 7 bases that match TRBD1. Per the germline V gene, CDR1 is MDHEN and CDR2 is SYDVKM. The CDR3 runs 15 residues. The V and J ends lost 8 bases and 0 bases, in that order; junction bases with no gene match: 9. This chain's CDR3 is CASGTGTAMNTEAFF. The CDR3 coding sequence is TGTGCCAGCGGCACCGGGACAGCCATGAACACTGAAGCTTTCTTT.

This chain links TRBV28 with TRBJ1-5; 8 nucleotides match TRBD1. V lost 8 bases to trimming and J lost 6 bases; unmatched junction nucleotides: 21. Germline V lookup: CDR1 MDHEN, CDR2 SYDVKM. This CDR3 region has 18 residues. CDR3: CASLYLGAAGGLSQPQHF. The CDR3 nucleotides are TGTGCCAGCCTCTATTTGGGGGCGGCAGGGGGCTTGAGTCAGCCCCAGCATTTT.

Comments on this clone: Other DNA sequences in this specimen translate into the identical CDR3. The chain employs TRBV28 and TRBJ2-2, with 10 nucleotides matching TRBD2. The CDR3 spans 17 residues. V shed 5 bases, J shed 5 bases, and the junction held 11 bases outside the gene matches. The germline gives CDR1 MDHEN, CDR2 SYDVKM. DNA of the CDR3: TGTGCCAGCAGTCCCCATGGACTAGCGGTACGGACCGGGGAGCTGTTTTTT. It specifies CASSPHGLAVRTGELFF.

The rearrangement links TRBV5-1 to TRBJ2-1, with D possibly TRBD1 on 6 matching bases. Between the trimmed V and J ends, which lost 3 bases and 4 bases, there was a span of 26 bases. The CDR3 consists of 19 residues. Germline V lookup: CDR1 SGHRS, CDR2 YFSETQ. CDR3 loop: CASSSEGVPTGRSYNEQFF. The DNA of the CDR3 is TGCGCCAGCAGCTCCGAGGGTGTCCCAACAGGGCGATCGTACAATGAGCAGTTCTTC.

This clone was detected only a few times. The V and J genes are TRBV5-4 and TRBJ2-1; TRBD2 aligns across 15 bases. Germline V CDR1 and CDR2: SGHNT, YYREEE (reference sequence). The CDR3 is 17 amino acids. The J segment lost 7 bases and the V segment lost 3 bases, leaving 8 bases of the junction unmatched. CDR3 DNA sequence: TGTGCCAGCAGCTCACCCGGGACTAGCGGGAGGTTGAATGAGCAGTTCTTC. This encodes CASSSPGTSGRLNEQFF. Based on the CDR3 plus reference TRBV5-4 and TRBJ2-1, the full variable domain is ETGVTQSPTHLIKTRGQQVTLRCSSQSGHNTVSWYQQALGQGPQFIFQYYREEENGRGNFPPRFSGLQFPNYSSELNVNALELDDSALYLCASSSPGTSGRLNEQFFGPGTRLTVL.

The chain recombines TRBV4-1 with TRBJ2-1, with 7 bases lining up with TRBD1. The CDR3 is 15 residues long. Trimming removed 3 bases from V and 4 bases from J; junction bases left unmatched: 6. Germline CDR1 MGHRA, CDR2 YSYEKL. CDR3: CASSQLETGYNEQFF. In DNA form, the CDR3 reads TGCGCCAGCAGCCAGCTCGAGACAGGGTACAATGAGCAGTTCTTC.

The genes are TRBV11-3 and TRBJ2-1; a possible D gene is TRBD2 (6 bases). V was pared by 3 bases and J by 3 bases, with 12 bases between. Germline V CDR1 and CDR2: SGHNT, YENEEA. This CDR3 is built from 15 residues. The CDR3 is CASSFRRGSYNEQFF. The CDR3 nucleotides are TGTGCCAGCAGCTTCCGACGGGGGAGCTACAATGAGCAGTTCTTC.

J is TRBJ2-3 and V is TRBV28, with 11 bases identical to TRBD2. The CDR3 consists of 15 residues. CDR1 MDHEN and CDR2 SYDVKM come from the germline V gene. Trimming cost V 6 bases and J 5 bases; bases outside gene matches: 7. The CDR3 DNA is TGTGCCAGCAGACCACTAGCGGGAGTACAAGATACGCAGTATTTT. Encoded protein: CASRPLAGVQDTQYF.

The J gene is TRBJ2-1, the V gene TRBV5-4; maybe TRBD2 (5 bases). The CDR3 is 15 residues long. Germline-derived CDR1 and CDR2 are SGHNT and YYREEE (reference sequence). Trimming removed 3 bases from V and 0 bases from J, with 10 bases in between. Written as DNA, the CDR3 is TGTGCCAGCAGCTGGAGCGGAAGCTCCTACAATGAGCAGTTCTTC. Translation: CASSWSGSSYNEQFF.

The chain employs TRBV5-1 and TRBJ2-5, with a tentative D call TRBD2 (6 bases). Trimming pared 1 base from V and 4 bases from J, leaving 11 bases between. The CDR3 is made up of 14 amino acids. CDR1 is SGHRS, CDR2 YFSETQ, per germline. The CDR3 coding sequence is TGCGCCAGCAGCTTGCCGGTGGGGGGAGAGACCCAGTACTTC. Its translation is CASSLPVGGETQYF.

J is TRBJ2-1 and V is TRBV5-5; TRBD2 matches 11 bases. Trimming at V came to 0 bases and at J to 12 bases, leaving 23 bases not matched to a gene. CDR1 is SGHKS and CDR2 is YYEKEE in the germline V gene (reference sequence). The CDR3 contains 20 residues. CDR3 DNA: TGTGCCAGCAGCTTGGCAGGGACTAGCGGACTAGTAATGGACCCAATTGTGCAGTTCTTC. Translated, it gives CASSLAGTSGLVMDPIVQFF.

The chain recombines TRBV7-7 with TRBJ2-5, with TRBD2 matching over 7 bases. The CDR3 loop spans 13 amino acids. The V segment lost 10 bases and the J segment 4 bases; nucleotides outside the gene matches: 9. Germline V lookup: CDR1 SSHAT, CDR2 FNYEAQ (reference sequence). The CDR3 protein is CATAPGGGETQYF. Here the CDR3 DNA reads TGTGCCACCGCCCCGGGGGGAGGAGAGACCCAGTACTTC.

This chain connects TRBV7-2 to TRBJ1-2, with D tentatively TRBD1 (6 bases). This CDR3 region has 17 residues. V was cut by 2 bases and J by 0 bases, with 16 bases left in between. CDR1 and CDR2 (germline): SGHTA, FQGNSA. The CDR3 DNA reads TGTGCCAGCAGCTTATCAGGGGCAAGTGGGGCTAACTATGGCTACACCTTC. This translates into CASSLSGASGANYGYTF.

V usage is TRBV6-1 and J usage is TRBJ1-1; a weak D match, TRBD1 (6 bases). CDR1 and CDR2 (germline): MNHNS, SASEGT. V was shortened by 5 bases and J by 2 bases, with 12 bases between the two germline ends. CDR3 length: 14 residues. As DNA, the CDR3 is TGTGCCAGCAGTACTGGACAGACTAACACTGAAGCTTTCTTT. Protein product: CASSTGQTNTEAFF.

The chain combines TRBV7-2 with TRBJ2-1; TRBD2 matches at 11 bases. Germline V gene lookup returns CDR1 SGHTA and CDR2 FQGNSA. The V gene end was trimmed by 3 bases and the J gene end by 0 bases; junction bases not matched to a gene: 4. The CDR3 is 17 residues long. Here the CDR3 reads CASSFPLAGGSYNEQFF. In DNA form, the CDR3 reads TGTGCCAGCAGCTTCCCGCTAGCGGGAGGCTCCTACAATGAGCAGTTCTTC.

This clone came up once. The chain links TRBV7-3 to TRBJ2-1, with a weak D call TRBD2 (6 bases). The CDR3 length is 14 residues. The germline V gene has CDR1 SGHTA and CDR2 FQGTGA. V gave up 8 bases and J gave up 2 bases, with 13 bases separating them. CDR3: CASAPGGPYNEQFF. CDR3 coding DNA: TGTGCCAGCGCCCCCGGGGGACCCTACAATGAGCAGTTCTTC.